The rows below give T cell receptor beta chains drawn from one sample of a study of T-cell reconstitution after alpha-beta-depleted transplantation in children. TCRdb passed the PCR reads through MiXCR, listing each CDR3 protein once. The sample lists 250,000 to 400,000 distinct CDR3 sequences; 23% were seen once. The sample was PBMCs, mostly from graft donor cells, taken 180 days after TCRalphabeta/CD19-depleted stem cell transplant. The receptor source for this set is a male patient aged 10 to 17 who had a stem cell transplant for acute lymphoblastic leukemia, so the T cells may come from the graft donor. Both conserved end residues are part of each CDR3. Fields, in order: clone size, J gene, V gene, D gene, CDR3 protein, CDR3 DNA. A D gene is named only where the DNA matches it firmly. Clone size is stated in some rows and not others, as once, few, many or a class when expanded.

-	TRBJ1-2	TRBV12-3/TRBV12-4	-	CASRNGPLLRNYGYTF	TGTGCCAGCAGAAACGGCCCCCTTCTTAGGAACTATGGCTACACCTTC
-	TRBJ2-3	TRBV29-1	-	CSTRTGSSDTQYF	TGCAGCACTCGGACCGGGAGTTCAGATACGCAGTATTTT
-	TRBJ2-3	TRBV5-1	-	CASSITGSTDTQYF	TGCGCCAGCAGCATTACAGGGTCCACAGATACGCAGTATTTT
-	TRBJ2-7	TRBV9	TRBD2	CASSAGSRTSFGDYSYEQYF	TGTGCCAGCAGCGCAGGTTCTAGGACTAGTTTTGGAGACTACTCCTACGAGCAGTACTTC
few	TRBJ2-1	TRBV5-1	TRBD2	CASSFGREFNEQFF	TGCGCCAGCAGCTTTGGGCGGGAGTTCAATGAGCAGTTCTTC
few	TRBJ1-2	TRBV29-1	TRBD1	CSAGGIGYGYAF	TGCAGCGCAGGGGGCATTGGATATGGCTACGCCTTC
many	TRBJ2-5	TRBV20-1	-	CSARDGGGRGGETQYF	TGCAGTGCTAGAGACGGCGGTGGCCGGGGTGGAGAGACCCAGTACTTC
-	TRBJ2-1	TRBV5-1	-	CASRVADSSYNEQFF	TGCGCCAGCAGGGTAGCGGACAGCTCCTACAATGAGCAGTTCTTC
few	TRBJ2-5	TRBV7-9	-	CASSILALVQETQYF	TGTGCCAGCAGCATTCTAGCCCTTGTCCAAGAGACCCAGTACTTC
few	TRBJ2-1	TRBV12-3/TRBV12-4	-	CASSSSTSYNEQFF	TGTGCCAGCAGTTCCAGTACCTCCTACAATGAGCAGTTCTTC
many	TRBJ2-1	TRBV4-3	-	CASSQIRSPYNEQFF	TGCGCCAGCAGCCAAATCCGTTCCCCTTACAATGAGCAGTTCTTC
few	TRBJ1-4	TRBV9	-	CASSVNRGAEKLFF	TGTGCCAGCAGCGTAAATAGGGGCGCTGAAAAACTGTTTTTT
few	TRBJ2-5	TRBV20-1	-	CSASNSWYQETQYF	TGCAGTGCTAGTAACAGTTGGTACCAAGAGACCCAGTACTTC
-	TRBJ2-2	TRBV27	TRBD1	CASSFYLGQGPGELFF	TGTGCCAGCAGCTTTTATCTGGGACAGGGCCCCGGGGAGCTGTTTTTT
-	TRBJ2-5	TRBV13	TRBD2	CASSLGRASVETQYF	TGTGCCAGCAGCTTGGGGAGGGCTTCCGTAGAGACCCAGTACTTC
-	TRBJ2-6	TRBV7-9	-	CASSQFSGANVLTF	TGTGCCAGCAGCCAGTTTTCTGGGGCCAACGTCCTGACTTTC
-	TRBJ2-5	TRBV4-1	TRBD2	CASSQDFGGSWLETQYF	TGCGCCAGCAGCCAAGATTTCGGCGGGAGCTGGTTAGAGACCCAGTACTTC
-	TRBJ2-2	TRBV11-3	-	CASSLGGSFTGELFF	TGTGCCAGCAGCTTAGGGGGCAGCTTCACCGGGGAGCTGTTTTTT
-	TRBJ1-6	TRBV20-1	-	CSASPAGGNSPLHF	TGCAGTGCTAGTCCCGCCGGGGGCAATTCACCCCTCCACTTT
few	TRBJ1-2	TRBV7-9	-	CASSSGVLSGYTF	TGTGCCAGCAGTTCAGGGGTCCTTAGTGGCTACACCTTC
-	TRBJ2-5	TRBV5-1	-	CASSLVATLGTQYF	TGCGCCAGCAGCTTGGTGGCTACGCTCGGGACCCAGTACTTC
many	TRBJ2-1	TRBV29-1	TRBD1	CSGGQSNNEQFF	TGCAGCGGGGGACAGAGCAACAATGAGCAGTTCTTC
few	TRBJ2-7	TRBV12-3/TRBV12-4	TRBD1	CASSAGTGLLKYF	TGTGCCAGCAGTGCCGGGACAGGGCTCCTAAAGTACTTC
few	TRBJ2-5	TRBV12-3/TRBV12-4	-	CASSFSRQATRGAQYF	TGTGCCAGCAGTTTTAGCCGACAGGCCACCCGGGGCGCCCAGTACTTC
few	TRBJ2-7	TRBV20-1	-	CSAGGSLSEQYF	TGCAGTGCTGGGGGCTCTCTGTCGGAGCAGTACTTC